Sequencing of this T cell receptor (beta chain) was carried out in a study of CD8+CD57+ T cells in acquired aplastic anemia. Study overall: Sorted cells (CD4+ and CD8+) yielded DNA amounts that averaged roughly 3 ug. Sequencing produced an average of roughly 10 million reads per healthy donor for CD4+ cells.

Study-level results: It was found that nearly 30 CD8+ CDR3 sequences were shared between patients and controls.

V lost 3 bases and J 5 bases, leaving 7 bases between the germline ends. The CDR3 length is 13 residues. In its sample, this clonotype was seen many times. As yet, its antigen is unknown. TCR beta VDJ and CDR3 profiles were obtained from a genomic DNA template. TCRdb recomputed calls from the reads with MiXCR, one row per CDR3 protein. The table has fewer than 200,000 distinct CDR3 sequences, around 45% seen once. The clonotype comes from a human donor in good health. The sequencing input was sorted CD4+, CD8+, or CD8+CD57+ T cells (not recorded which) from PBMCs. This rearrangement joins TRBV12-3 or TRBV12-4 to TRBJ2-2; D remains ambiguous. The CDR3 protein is CASSFFDTGELFF. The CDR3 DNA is TGTGCCAGCAGTTTCTTCGATACCGGGGAGCTGTTTTTT.